One and the same sample provided the 23 T cell receptor beta chains below, sequenced in a study of blood T cells in healthy people across ages. A second PCR of 7 to 11 cycles used a sample-barcoded 5' primer and a J-beta primer mix. TCRdb re-derived calls from the 5' RACE reads in MiXCR, one entry per CDR3 protein. The profile shows 750,000 to 850,000 distinct CDR3 sequences, around a quarter of them singletons. These data were also filed under a second study, of T cells of mothers and their children.

The source material was blood. The receptors come from a boy younger than 18 in good health.

This clonotype was seen just once. V is TRBV20-1 and J is TRBJ2-1, with a possible D match to TRBD2 (6 bases). The germline V and J ends were trimmed by 6 bases and 0 bases, with 15 bases remaining between them. This CDR3 is built from 15 residues. Germline CDR1 is DFQATT and CDR2 is SNEGSKA (reference sequence). CDR3 in DNA: TGCAGTGCGGCAGGGACTGTAACCTCCTACAATGAGCAGTTCTTC. Translation gives CSAAGTVTSYNEQFF.

Remarks on this clonotype: Germline is not matched at one junction end, which may reflect a read error. The rearrangement links TRBV12-3 or TRBV12-4 to TRBJ2-7, with D possibly called TRBD1 or TRBD2 (6 bases each). The CDR3 contains 12 residues. CDR3 coding DNA: TGTACCAGCAGTTTCGGGGGCCACGAGCAGTACTTC. This translates into CTSSFGGHEQYF.

The gene calls are TRBV10-3 and TRBJ2-3; 11 bases fit TRBD1. Germline V gene sequence: CDR1 ENHRY, CDR2 SYGVKD. This CDR3 spans 16 amino acids. Germline trimming cut 3 bases from V and 4 bases from J; bases unmatched to any gene: 6. CDR3 sequence: CAISEPGQGAPDTQYF. CDR3 nucleotides: TGTGCCATCAGTGAACCCGGACAGGGGGCCCCAGATACGCAGTATTTT.

The chain combines TRBV29-1 with TRBJ2-3, with 9 bases aligning to TRBD2. The CDR3 contains 17 residues. The V segment lost 5 bases and the J segment 3 bases; nucleotides outside the gene matches: 15. The germline V gene has CDR1 SQVTM and CDR2 ANQGSEA. The CDR3 spells CSVHLHSGSSKTDTQYF. DNA for the CDR3: TGCAGCGTTCATCTACATAGCGGGAGTTCAAAAACAGATACGCAGTATTTT.

The rearrangement uses TRBV7-9 and TRBJ2-3; TRBD1 aligns across 10 bases. Germline V lookup: CDR1 SEHNR, CDR2 FQNEAQ (reference sequence). CDR3 length equals 15 residues. The trim removed 5 bases at V and 4 bases at J, leaving 6 bases unmatched. For the CDR3, the DNA is TGTGCCAGCAGCCCGGGACAGGGGCGTGCAGATACGCAGTATTTT. Translated, it gives CASSPGQGRADTQYF. The full variable domain, its missing parts supplied by reference TRBV7-9 and TRBJ2-3, is DTGVSQNPRHKITKRGQNVTFRCDPISEHNRLYWYRQTLGQGPEFLTYFQNEAQLEKSRLLSDRFSAERPKGSFSTLEIQRTEQGDSAMYLCASSPGQGRADTQYFGPGTRLTVL.

This rearrangement joins TRBV7-2 to TRBJ2-2, with no clear D. The CDR3 sequence is 13 residues long. V was cut by 7 bases and J by 4 bases, with 10 bases left in between. Germline V gene sequence: CDR1 SGHTA, CDR2 FQGNSA. Here the CDR3 DNA reads TGTGCCAGCACCTTCCCCGGCACCGGGGAGCTGTTTTTT. It specifies CASTFPGTGELFF.

This clonotype was counted between two and nine times. This chain links TRBV29-1 with TRBJ2-4; tentatively, D is TRBD1 (5 bases). Trimming took 5 bases from V and 0 from J, leaving 8 bases between them. In germline, CDR1 is SQVTM, CDR2 ANQGSEA. The CDR3 is 13 amino acids. The CDR3 sequence: CSVKGLAKNIQYF. CDR3 bases: TGCAGCGTTAAGGGGTTAGCCAAAAACATTCAGTACTTC.

V and J are TRBV12-3 or TRBV12-4 and TRBJ2-3; D may be TRBD1 (5 bases). The CDR3 spans 15 residues. V was shortened by 4 bases and J by 0 bases, with 11 bases between the two germline ends. This chain's CDR3 is CASSSRAYSTDTQYF. In DNA, the CDR3 is TGTGCCAGCAGTTCCAGGGCCTATAGCACAGATACGCAGTATTTT.

The chain employs TRBV6-1 and TRBJ1-2; 7 bases agree with TRBD1. From germline, CDR1 is MNHNS and CDR2 SASEGT. Trimming cost V 2 bases and J 4 bases; bases outside gene matches: 10. This CDR3 is 16 amino acids long. The CDR3 spells CASSEQGQLTVYGYTF. For the CDR3, the DNA is TGTGCCAGCAGTGAACAGGGACAGTTAACGGTCTATGGCTACACCTTC.

This chain links TRBV11-2 with TRBJ2-1; 12 bases line up with TRBD2. The junction had 8 bases not matched to a gene; V was cut back by 5 bases and J by 6 bases. The CDR3 contains 16 residues. Germline CDR1 SGHAT, CDR2 FQNNGV. The DNA of the CDR3 is TGTGCCAGCAGCCGGACTAGCGGGGCTATTTTCAATGAGCAGTTCTTC. Translated: CASSRTSGAIFNEQFF.

The chain is built from TRBV20-1 and TRBJ2-7; the D gene is possibly TRBD1 (6 bases). CDR3 length: 14 residues. Deletions cut 3 bases from V and 3 bases from J, with 15 bases between. Germline V gives CDR1 DFQATT, CDR2 SNEGSKA (reference sequence). CDR3 in amino acids: CSARLGGRGYEQYF. The CDR3 region has the DNA TGCAGTGCTAGGTTAGGGGGAAGAGGCTACGAGCAGTACTTC.

This rearrangement joins TRBV9 to TRBJ2-5, with D perhaps TRBD2 (6 bases). The DNA end favors TRBJ2-1, so the J call may be wrong. The CDR3 loop spans 14 amino acids. Germline V CDR1 and CDR2: SGDLS, YYNGEE. CDR3: CASSVDGGIYEQFF. CDR3 DNA: TGTGCCAGCAGCGTAGATGGGGGGATTTATGAGCAGTTCTTC.

Only a few counts were recorded for this clonotype. The chain employs TRBV4-1 and TRBJ1-1, with 9 bases matching TRBD1. J lost 4 bases, V lost 4 bases, and 7 bases had no gene match. In germline, CDR1 is MGHRA, CDR2 YSYEKL. The length of the CDR3 is 15 residues. In nucleotides, the CDR3 is TGCGCCAGCAGCCGGGACAGGGCGGGAACCACTGAAGCTTTCTTT. It is translated as CASSRDRAGTTEAFF.

This clonotype was picked up a small number of times. The CDR3 sequence is CSVEGNEKLFF. The CDR3 DNA follows: TGCAGCGTTGAAGGGAATGAAAAACTGTTTTTT. The chain links TRBV29-1 to TRBJ1-4; D is unresolved. V shed 1 base and J shed 5 bases, with 2 bases lying between them. Germline CDR1 SQVTM, CDR2 ANQGSEA. The CDR3 contains 11 residues.

This clonotype was counted only a few times. The chain couples TRBV28 to TRBJ2-6, with 11 bases lining up with TRBD2. V gave up 5 bases and J gave up 1 base; unmatched junction bases: 4. Per germline, CDR1 MDHEN and CDR2 SYDVKM. The CDR3 loop spans 17 amino acids. CDR3 sequence: CASSLLAGGSGANVLTF. The DNA for the CDR3 is TGTGCCAGCAGTCTGCTAGCGGGAGGTTCTGGGGCCAACGTCCTGACTTTC.

This clonotype came up once. This may be a read error, as it is one base from a much larger clone. This chain links TRBV5-1 with TRBJ2-5, with TRBD1 matching 7 bases. After removal of 4 bases from V and 1 base from J, the junction contained 4 bases not matched to a gene. This CDR3 spans 14 amino acids. The V gene's germline CDR1 is SGHRS and CDR2 YFSETQ. As DNA, the CDR3 is TGCGCCAGCAGCCAGGGACAGATCCAAGAGACCCAGTACTTC. This translates into CASSQGQIQETQYF. The whole variable domain, filled in from reference TRBV5-1 and TRBJ2-5, reads KAGVTQTPRYLIKTRGQQVTLSCSPISGHRSVSWYQQTPGQGLQFLFEYFSETQRNKGNFPGRFSGRQFSNSRSEMNVSTLELGDSALYLCASSQGQIQETQYFGPGTRLLVL.

This rearrangement joins TRBV4-2 to TRBJ2-7, with 10 nucleotides matching TRBD2. The V gene's germline CDR1 is LGHNA and CDR2 YNFKEQ. The J segment lost 4 bases and the V segment lost 0 bases, leaving 3 bases of the junction unmatched. This CDR3 region has 15 residues. The CDR3 sequence: CASSQEPSGRYEQYF. The CDR3 nucleotides read TGTGCCAGCAGCCAAGAGCCTAGCGGGAGATACGAGCAGTACTTC.

This clonotype occurred a few times. This chain uses TRBV29-1 with TRBJ2-5; 7 nucleotides match TRBD1. In germline, CDR1 is SQVTM, CDR2 ANQGSEA. V gave up 7 bases and J gave up 0 bases; unmatched junction bases: 8. The CDR3 has 14 amino acids. CDR3 sequence reads: CSALSDRYQETQYF. The CDR3 bases are TGCAGCGCCCTCTCGGACAGGTACCAAGAGACCCAGTACTTC.

This clonotype has a count of ten or more. The J gene is TRBJ2-5, the V gene TRBV7-3; possible D gene TRBD1, 6 bases. The CDR3 loop spans 16 amino acids. Germline values: CDR1 SGHTA, CDR2 FQGTGA. Between the trimmed V and J ends, which lost 2 bases and 3 bases, there was a span of 16 bases. This chain's CDR3 is CASSLSVAAGEETQYF. CDR3 DNA: TGTGCCAGCAGCTTATCGGTGGCGGCAGGGGAAGAGACCCAGTACTTC.

V is TRBV7-2 and J is TRBJ2-5; no firm D call. The CDR3 length is 14 residues. Deletions cut 5 bases from V and 11 bases from J, with 21 bases between. Germline values: CDR1 SGHTA, CDR2 FQGNSA. Here the CDR3 DNA reads TGTGCCAGCAGCCCTCAGGCCCAGAAGGGTGAGCAGTACTTC. This sequence encodes CASSPQAQKGEQYF.

This chain connects TRBV6-2 or TRBV6-3 to TRBJ2-7, with D perhaps matching TRBD1 (6 bases). The CDR3 has 13 residues. CDR1 MNHEY and CDR2 SVGEGT come from the germline V gene. Trimming pared 5 bases from V and 7 bases from J, leaving 15 bases between. In DNA form, the CDR3 reads TGTGCCAGCAGTCCCACAGGGATCGGGGAGCAGTACTTC. The encoded protein is CASSPTGIGEQYF.

This rearrangement joins TRBV6-1 to TRBJ1-3; D is undetermined. CDR1 and CDR2 (germline): MNHNS, SASEGT. Trimming pared 6 bases from V and 2 bases from J, leaving 17 bases between. This CDR3 region has 16 residues. CDR3 coding DNA: TGTGCCAGCAGCCCGGTCTCAGCAAACCCTGGAAACACCATATATTTT. This translates into CASSPVSANPGNTIYF.

This clonotype was picked up a small number of times. The genes are TRBV6-5 and TRBJ2-7; either TRBD1 or TRBD2 may fit D (5 bases each). The CDR3 is made up of 14 amino acids. CDR1 is MNHEY and CDR2 is SVGAGI in the germline V gene. Trimming cost V 7 bases and J 2 bases, with 15 bases left between them. The CDR3 nucleotides read TGTGCCAGCACAACGGGGCTAGGTCCCTACGAGCAGTACTTC. This translates into CASTTGLGPYEQYF.